This T cell receptor (beta chain) was documented in a study of cytomegalovirus exposure and HLA in healthy donors. Study-wide points: Earlier analysis yielded a pattern in which most TCR beta V segments were productive about 87% or about 30% of the time. Per a later analysis, HLA-associated TCR beta chains showed more clonal expansion than other, equally common TCR beta chains.

As for this clone: Its matching antigen is unknown.

This CDR3 has 14 amino acids. Trimming cost V 2 bases and J 2 bases, with 13 bases left between them. Germline-derived CDR1 and CDR2 are SQVTM and ANQGSEA. PCR used 60 Vbeta primers and 13 Jbeta primers. This table comes from immunoSEQ multiplex PCR, and its TCRdb copy is limited to in-frame clones, with some not included. The repertoire holds around 230,000 clones, with 70% to 90% as singletons. The specimen sequenced was PBMCs. The clonotype comes from a girl aged 2 to 10 in good health and CMV-seronegative. The chain joins TRBV29-1 to TRBJ2-7, with a possible D match to TRBD1 (6 bases). CDR3 nucleotides: TGCAGCGTTGAAAAGGGTCAGGGGACCTACGAGCAGTACTTC. Its protein is CSVEKGQGTYEQYF.